These 32 T cell receptor beta chains originate from one sample sequenced in a study of cytomegalovirus exposure and HLA in healthy donors (dated 2017 in TCRdb). Library preparation employed the immunoSEQ multiplex PCR assay. For the multiplex PCR, a mixture combining 60 forward primers for TCR Vbeta segments and 13 reverse primers for TCR Jbeta segments was used. TCRdb stores this immuneACCESS table with in-frame sequences only. Part of the clones is absent; in the studies checked, under half of the shortfall reflects unresolved V genes, and no reason is known for the rest. In all, the sample holds around 49,000 clones, and about three quarters of those were seen once. Of the sample, roughly 8% falls within the top ten clones. The sequencing input was PBMCs. These receptors originate from a man aged 25-40 years in good health and CMV-seropositive.

V and J are TRBV28 and TRBJ2-7; weak D call: TRBD1 (5 bases). V dropped 2 bases and J dropped 10 bases, with 9 bases sitting between them. Per the germline V gene, CDR1 is MDHEN and CDR2 is SYDVKM. The CDR3 totals 11 residues. The CDR3 loop is CASSLRGSQYF. The DNA for the CDR3 is TGTGCCAGCAGTTTAAGGGGCAGTCAGTACTTC.

The rearrangement joins TRBV7-2 to TRBJ1-4; D uncertain. V lost 5 bases, J lost 7 bases, and 14 bases lay in between. The CDR3 consists of 14 residues. Germline CDR1 and CDR2: SGHTA and FQGNSA. The CDR3 coding sequence is TGTGCCAGCAGCAACAGCCCTGCTGGTGAAAAACTGTTTTTT. Translating gives CASSNSPAGEKLFF.

The rearrangement joins TRBV6-6 to TRBJ1-1, with D uncertain. The V gene's germline CDR1 is MNHNY and CDR2 SVGAGI (reference sequence). V dropped 6 bases and J dropped 3 bases, with 11 bases sitting between them. CDR3 size: 13 residues. As DNA, the CDR3 is TGTGCCAGCAGGACCGGGGATGACACTGAAGCTTTCTTT. It codes for CASRTGDDTEAFF.

The chain is built from TRBV28 and TRBJ1-4, with D maybe TRBD1 (6 bases). With 3 bases removed from V and 8 bases from J, the gap between germline ends came to 22 bases. The germline V gene has CDR1 MDHEN and CDR2 SYDVKM. This CDR3 region has 17 residues. CDR3 in DNA: TGTGCCAGCAGTTTTAACAGGGATTCCGGTTTGGCAGAAAAACTGTTTTTT. Its translation is CASSFNRDSGLAEKLFF.

This chain joins TRBV5-5 and TRBJ2-4; D is ambiguous. Germline values: CDR1 SGHKS, CDR2 YYEKEE (reference sequence). The CDR3 is 14 residues long. Trimming removed 2 bases at V and 0 bases at J, with 6 bases between. CDR3 sequence reads: CASSLGVAKNIQYF. The CDR3 DNA reads as TGTGCCAGCAGCTTAGGAGTAGCCAAAAACATTCAGTACTTC. Together with reference TRBV5-5 and TRBJ2-4, the CDR3 gives the full variable domain: DAGVTQSPTHLIKTRGQQVTLRCSPISGHKSVSWYQQVLGQGPQFIFQYYEKEERGRGNFPDRFSARQFPNYSSELNVNALLLGDSALYLCASSLGVAKNIQYFGAGTRLSVL.

The chain employs TRBV28 and TRBJ2-7; 7 bases align to TRBD2. V gave up 6 bases and J gave up 7 bases; unmatched junction bases: 21. Germline V gene data show CDR1 as MDHEN and CDR2 as SYDVKM. The CDR3 runs 17 residues. CDR3 sequence reads: CASSRNRASGYPREQYF. CDR3 bases: TGTGCCAGCAGCCGCAACCGGGCTAGCGGATACCCTAGGGAGCAGTACTTC.

This chain links TRBV27 with TRBJ2-7; 14 bases align to TRBD2. Unmatched junction bases numbered 6, after V lost 3 bases and J lost 5 bases. The CDR3 has 16 amino acids. The germline CDR1 and CDR2 sequences are MNHEY and SMNVEV (reference sequence). The CDR3 DNA is TGTGCCAGCAGTTTCGCGACTAGCGGGGGGGCCAACGAGCAGTACTTC. The encoded protein is CASSFATSGGANEQYF.

The genes are TRBV9 and TRBJ1-1; TRBD1 might be the D (5 bases). CDR1 is SGDLS and CDR2 is YYNGEE in the germline V gene. Trimming shortened V by 3 bases and J by 0 bases, and 18 bases separated the two germline ends. The CDR3 totals 17 residues. The CDR3 bases are TGTGCCAGCAGCGACTCGATGAACGGGGGACTGAACACTGAAGCTTTCTTT. As protein: CASSDSMNGGLNTEAFF.

This clone was seen a handful of times. Here the CDR3 reads CASSTPGQSAYGYTF. CDR3 coding DNA: TGCGCCAGCAGTACGCCGGGACAGAGTGCCTATGGCTACACCTTC. V gene TRBV5-1 combines with J gene TRBJ1-2, with 7 bases fitting TRBD1. The CDR3 spans 15 residues. Per germline, CDR1 SGHRS and CDR2 YFSETQ. The ends lost 5 bases at V and 4 bases at J; junction bases unmatched: 11. Filled out from reference TRBV5-1 and TRBJ1-2, the complete variable domain reads KAGVTQTPRYLIKTRGQQVTLSCSPISGHRSVSWYQQTPGQGLQFLFEYFSETQRNKGNFPGRFSGRQFSNSRSEMNVSTLELGDSALYLCASSTPGQSAYGYTFGSGTRLTVV.

This clone was detected once. The V call is TRBV2, the J call TRBJ1-6, with 8 bases identical to TRBD1. CDR1 and CDR2 (germline): SNHLY, FYNNEI. Trimming took 7 bases from V and 7 from J; bases not matched to a gene: 12. The CDR3 is 16 amino acids. CDR3 sequence: CASKDQGAMGNSPLHF. CDR3 sequence (DNA): TGTGCCAGCAAGGACCAGGGGGCGATGGGGAATTCACCCCTCCACTTT.

This clone was counted only a few times. The rearrangement links TRBV5-6 to TRBJ1-4; 8 nucleotides align to TRBD1. J gave up 5 bases and V 3 bases, and 3 bases lay outside the gene matches. Germline V gives CDR1 SGHDT, CDR2 YYEEEE. This CDR3 has 14 residues. The chain's CDR3 is CASSSRQGNEKLFF. The CDR3 nucleotides are TGTGCCAGCAGCTCTAGACAGGGGAATGAAAAACTGTTTTTT.

The gene calls are TRBV18 and TRBJ1-2; D unclear. The CDR3 sequence is 13 residues long. The V end was cut by 2 bases, the J end by 6 bases, with 10 bases between. CDR1 KGHSH and CDR2 LQKENI come from the germline V gene. CDR3 loop: CASSPASGDGYTF. The CDR3 DNA reads TGTGCCAGCTCACCAGCGTCCGGGGATGGCTACACCTTC.

This clone was observed a single time. The genes are TRBV9 and TRBJ2-7; the D gene is possibly TRBD1 (5 bases). This CDR3 is built from 14 residues. Trimming shortened V by 7 bases and J by 0 bases, and 14 bases separated the two germline ends. The germline CDR1 and CDR2 sequences are SGDLS and YYNGEE. This CDR3 is CASALGAYSYEQYF. The CDR3 nucleotides are TGTGCCAGCGCCCTTGGGGCCTACTCCTACGAGCAGTACTTC.

The chain combines TRBV7-3 with TRBJ1-1; 9 nucleotides align to TRBD1. Losses at the gene ends were 3 bases for V and 5 bases for J; bases not matched to a gene: 1. CDR3 length: 13 amino acids. Germline assignment: CDR1 SGHTA and CDR2 FQGTGA. The CDR3 nucleotides are TGTGCCAGCAGCTTGGACAGGGGAACTGAAGCTTTCTTT. The encoded protein is CASSLDRGTEAFF.

The sample holds one count of this clone. J is TRBJ1-2 and V is TRBV7-9; D perhaps matches TRBD1 (5 bases). CDR3 size: 14 residues. Germline lookup yields CDR1 SEHNR and CDR2 FQNEAQ (reference sequence). V shed 5 bases and J shed 4 bases, with 14 bases lying between them. CDR3 loop: CASSPGSGLYGYTF. The CDR3 region has the DNA TGTGCCAGCAGCCCCGGGTCAGGGCTCTATGGCTACACCTTC.

The rearrangement uses TRBV5-5 and TRBJ2-7, with D uncertain. Germline V lookup: CDR1 SGHKS, CDR2 YYEKEE (reference sequence). The V gene lost 5 bases and the J gene lost 0 bases, with 9 bases spanning the gap. The CDR3 contains 13 residues. CDR3 DNA sequence: TGTGCCAGCAGTCGTTGGAGCTCCTACGAGCAGTACTTC. This translates into CASSRWSSYEQYF. The entire variable domain, with the rest obtained from reference TRBV5-5 and TRBJ2-7, is as follows: DAGVTQSPTHLIKTRGQQVTLRCSPISGHKSVSWYQQVLGQGPQFIFQYYEKEERGRGNFPDRFSARQFPNYSSELNVNALLLGDSALYLCASSRWSSYEQYFGPGTRLTVT.

This chain uses TRBV7-9 with TRBJ2-7, with TRBD1 matching 9 bases. CDR1 is SEHNR, CDR2 FQNEAQ, per germline (reference sequence). Trimming at V came to 2 bases and at J to 5 bases, leaving 7 bases not matched to a gene. This CDR3 is 15 amino acids long. The chain's CDR3 is CASSLSETGGNEQYF. CDR3 nucleotide sequence: TGTGCCAGCAGCTTATCCGAGACAGGGGGGAACGAGCAGTACTTC. The variable domain in full, with the rest retrieved from reference TRBV7-9 and TRBJ2-7, is DTGVSQNPRHKITKRGQNVTFRCDPISEHNRLYWYRQTLGQGPEFLTYFQNEAQLEKSRLLSDRFSAERPKGSFSTLEIQRTEQGDSAMYLCASSLSETGGNEQYFGPGTRLTVT.

This chain uses TRBV12-2 with TRBJ1-5; the table calls TRBD1, which could not be checked here. TRBV12-2 is a pseudogene locus. This CDR3 contains 18 residues. Here the CDR3 DNA reads TGTGCAAGTCGCCCCGACAGGGTGGTCCGACGGGGCAATCAGCCCCAGCATTTT. Translating gives CASRPDRVVRRGNQPQHF.

The rearrangement links TRBV9 to TRBJ2-2, with a possible D match to TRBD2 (7 bases). CDR3 length: 16 residues. Trimming removed 0 bases at V and 7 bases at J, with 16 bases between. Germline CDR1 and CDR2: SGDLS and YYNGEE. CDR3 in DNA: TGTGCCAGCAGCGTAGGTATCGCGGGGGCGAACGGGGAGCTGTTTTTT. This encodes CASSVGIAGANGELFF.

This clone came up a few times. The chain links TRBV6-6 to TRBJ1-6; perhaps TRBD1 as D (5 bases). The germline V gene has CDR1 MNHNY and CDR2 SVGAGI (reference sequence). V was clipped by 2 bases and J by 7 bases, with 9 bases between them. CDR3 size: 14 residues. The chain's CDR3 is CASSYGAGNSPLHF. The CDR3 DNA reads as TGTGCCAGCAGTTACGGGGCAGGGAATTCACCCCTCCACTTT.

This clone has only one observation. V gene TRBV21-1 combines with J gene TRBJ2-7; the table's TRBD1 call for D was not verified on the DNA. TRBV21-1 has pseudogene status. The CDR3 consists of 17 residues. CDR3 nucleotide sequence: TGTGCCAGCAGCAAAATTGCGCCAGGGGGACACCTCTACGAGCAGTACTTC. Amino acid sequence: CASSKIAPGGHLYEQYF.

This clone was seen more than once but under ten times. V and J are TRBV6-5 and TRBJ1-5, with D perhaps matching TRBD1 (6 bases). V was pared by 7 bases and J by 7 bases, with 17 bases between. The CDR3 covers 14 residues. CDR1 and CDR2 (germline): MNHEY, SVGAGI. The CDR3: CASKMTGANQPQHF. In DNA, the CDR3 is TGTGCCAGCAAGATGACAGGTGCCAACCAGCCCCAGCATTTT.

The rearrangement uses TRBV5-5 and TRBJ2-5, with 7 bases matching TRBD1. Germline V CDR1 and CDR2: SGHKS, YYEKEE (reference sequence). V lost 4 bases to trimming and J lost 2 bases; unmatched junction nucleotides: 8. The CDR3 is 15 residues long. CDR3 region: CASSRGGQSQETQYF. The CDR3 DNA follows: TGTGCCAGCAGCCGTGGGGGACAGTCACAAGAGACCCAGTACTTC.

V and J are TRBV29-1 and TRBJ1-2; a possible D gene is TRBD1 (6 bases). Trimming pared 1 base from V and 0 bases from J, leaving 9 bases between. The CDR3 loop spans 14 amino acids. Germline lookup yields CDR1 SQVTM and CDR2 ANQGSEA. Written as DNA, the CDR3 is TGCAGCGTTGAAGGCAGGGGAGCTAACTATGGCTACACCTTC. As protein: CSVEGRGANYGYTF.

This clone has more than one count but fewer than ten. This rearrangement joins TRBV5-1 to TRBJ2-3; 10 bases agree with TRBD2. V lost 2 bases and J lost 5; bases outside the gene matches: 5. Per germline, CDR1 SGHRS and CDR2 YFSETQ. The CDR3 has 15 residues. The CDR3 loop reads CASSFSGGNGDTQYF. Here the CDR3 DNA reads TGCGCCAGCAGCTTTAGCGGGGGGAATGGAGATACGCAGTATTTT.

The chain recombines TRBV28 with TRBJ1-4, with D tentatively TRBD1 (6 bases). This CDR3 is built from 15 residues. The V and J ends lost 7 bases and 0 bases respectively, with 12 bases between them. The germline CDR1 and CDR2 sequences are MDHEN and SYDVKM. CDR3 in DNA: TGTGCCAGCAACACCCGGACAGCAACTAATGAAAAACTGTTTTTT. Amino acids: CASNTRTATNEKLFF.

The gene calls are TRBV2 and TRBJ2-1, with D possibly being TRBD2 (6 bases). Germline V gene sequence: CDR1 SNHLY, CDR2 FYNNEI. This CDR3 has 13 amino acids. Trimming left V 9 bases short and J 5 bases short, with 14 bases between. CDR3 region: CASLREYNNEQFF. Here the CDR3 DNA reads TGTGCCAGTCTCCGGGAGTACAACAATGAGCAGTTCTTC. The variable domain in full, with the rest retrieved from reference TRBV2 and TRBJ2-1, is EPEVTQTPSHQVTQMGQEVILRCVPISNHLYFYWYRQILGQKVEFLVSFYNNEISEKSEIFDDQFSVERPDGSNFTLKIRSTKLEDSAMYFCASLREYNNEQFFGPGTRLTVL.

This clone was picked up a small number of times. This chain uses TRBV7-9 with TRBJ1-4; the D gene is possibly TRBD1 (6 bases). Germline CDR1 and CDR2: SEHNR and FQNEAQ (reference sequence). This CDR3 region has 15 residues. The V and J ends lost 1 base and 8 bases respectively, with 14 bases between them. The CDR3 sequence: CASSLEGRGGEKLFF. The CDR3 DNA reads as TGTGCCAGCAGCTTAGAGGGCAGGGGTGGCGAAAAACTGTTTTTT.

The rearrangement uses TRBV6-1 and TRBJ1-1; 9 bases map to TRBD1. In germline, CDR1 is MNHNS, CDR2 SASEGT. The CDR3 loop spans 13 amino acids. CDR3 loop: CAARETGGTEAFF. The CDR3 region has the DNA TGTGCTGCGCGTGAGACAGGGGGCACTGAAGCTTTCTTT.

J is TRBJ1-5 and V is TRBV7-2; a possible D gene is TRBD1 (6 bases). V was shortened by 2 bases and J by 2 bases, with 10 bases between the two germline ends. The CDR3 covers 15 residues. Germline V CDR1 and CDR2: SGHTA, FQGNSA. CDR3 bases: TGTGCCAGCAGCTTATGGGGGCCGGGCAATCAGCCCCAGCATTTT. This codes for CASSLWGPGNQPQHF.

The chain's CDR3 is CASSPIIGGQETQYF. CDR3 nucleotides: TGTGCCAGCTCACCAATCATCGGGGGCCAAGAGACCCAGTACTTC. This chain uses TRBV18 with TRBJ2-5; maybe TRBD2 (6 bases). Trimming pared 2 bases from V and 1 base from J, leaving 11 bases between. This CDR3 comprises 15 residues. The germline CDR1 and CDR2 sequences are KGHSH and LQKENI.

The V call is TRBV6-5, the J call TRBJ2-7; 10 positions agree with TRBD1. Per the germline V gene, CDR1 is MNHEY and CDR2 is SVGAGI. The CDR3 length is 14 residues. The junction had 8 bases not matched to a gene; V was cut back by 5 bases and J by 7 bases. The CDR3 nucleotides are TGTGCCAGCAGTCCCGGGACAGGGGTGGGTGAGCAGTACTTC. Protein sequence: CASSPGTGVGEQYF.